The 5 T cell receptor beta chains given below trace back to one sample, sequenced in a study of beta chain features in type 1 diabetes. Study results and caveats: Type 1 diabetes patients showed a moderate but significant shortening of TCRB CDR3s in all four CD4+ subsets.

Antigen specificity for these receptors is unknown. Of the isolated RNA, all was reverse transcribed, and so the sequenced material was expressed TCRB transcripts. Profiling relied on immunoSEQ multiplex PCR, and the TCRdb table lists in-frame clones only, not all of them. The repertoire includes roughly 140,000 clones, about a tenth of them detected once, and more than 0.45% sits in the top ten. The specimen was central memory CD4+ T cells from blood. The receptors were sampled from a man aged 25-40 years with type 1 diabetes.

This clone was observed a handful of times. The chain combines TRBV28 with TRBJ1-2, with D maybe TRBD1 (6 bases). The CDR3 is 14 residues long. Looked up from germline, CDR1 is MDHEN and CDR2 is SYDVKM. The V end was cut by 1 base, the J end by 6 bases, with 12 bases between. CDR3 protein: CASSLFSRGNGYTF. The CDR3 DNA follows: TGTGCCAGCAGTTTATTCTCCAGGGGAAATGGCTACACCTTC.

This clone was detected only a few times. V gene TRBV7-2 combines with J gene TRBJ1-2; TRBD1 matches at 9 bases. Trimming cost V 3 bases and J 8 bases; bases outside gene matches: 10. The CDR3 spans 15 residues. CDR1 is SGHTA and CDR2 is FQGNSA in the germline V gene. In DNA, the CDR3 is TGTGCCAGCAGCTTGGGGACAGGGACTTACTCCGGCTACACCTTC. Translated: CASSLGTGTYSGYTF.

This chain links TRBV4-1 with TRBJ1-2; TRBD1 matches at 7 bases. The CDR3 consists of 18 residues. Germline V CDR1 and CDR2: MGHRA, YSYEKL. V gave up 4 bases and J gave up 6 bases; unmatched junction bases: 20. CDR3 in DNA: TGCGCCAGCAGCCCTAGCCGGACAGGCTCTCGAACTATTAATGGCTACACCTTC. Translated, it gives CASSPSRTGSRTINGYTF.

CDR3 sequence: CATSVRQGAGGYTF. CDR3 in DNA: TGTGCCACCAGCGTCCGGCAGGGGGCGGGTGGCTACACCTTC. The V gene is TRBV15, the J gene TRBJ1-2, with 8 positions matching TRBD1. The CDR3 spans 14 residues. The trim removed 5 bases at V and 7 bases at J, leaving 9 bases unmatched. Germline CDR1 is LNHNV and CDR2 is YYDKDF (reference sequence).

This clone has just a few counts. V usage is TRBV5-1 and J usage is TRBJ2-3, with 7 bases that match TRBD2. Germline loops: CDR1 SGHRS, CDR2 YFSETQ. This CDR3 is 14 amino acids long. The trim removed 5 bases at V and 1 base at J, leaving 4 bases unmatched. The CDR3, as DNA: TGCGCCAGCAGTTCCCGGGGGGGCACAGATACGCAGTATTTT. Protein sequence: CASSSRGGTDTQYF.